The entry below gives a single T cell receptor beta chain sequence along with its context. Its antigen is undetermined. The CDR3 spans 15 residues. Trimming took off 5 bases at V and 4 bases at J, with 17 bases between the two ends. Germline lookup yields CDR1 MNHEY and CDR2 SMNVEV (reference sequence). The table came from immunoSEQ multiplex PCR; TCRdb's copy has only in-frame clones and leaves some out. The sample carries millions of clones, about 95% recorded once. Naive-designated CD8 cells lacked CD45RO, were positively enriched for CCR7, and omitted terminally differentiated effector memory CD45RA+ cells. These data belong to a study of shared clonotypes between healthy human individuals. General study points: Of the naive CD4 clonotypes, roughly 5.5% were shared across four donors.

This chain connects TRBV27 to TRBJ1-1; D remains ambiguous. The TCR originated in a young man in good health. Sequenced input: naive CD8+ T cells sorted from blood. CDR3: CASSPYGSGSTEAFF. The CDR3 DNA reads TGTGCCAGCAGTCCCTACGGGTCGGGGAGCACTGAAGCTTTCTTT.